These T cell receptor beta chains were read from a single sample in a study of blood T cell repertoires in COVID-19. Generated by immunoSEQ multiplex PCR, the TCRdb table keeps only in-frame clones and is missing some. The sample holds 300,000 to 350,000 clones, over 85% seen once. Source material: peripheral blood. The receptors stem from a woman in her fifties or sixties with COVID-19, enrolled during active disease. Both conserved end residues are part of each CDR3. The D gene is left open where the match is weak. Rows may omit the clone size; those that give it use once, few, many or a size class.

j_call: TRBJ1-5; clone_size: .; v_call: TRBV7-2; d_call: TRBD1; cdr3_aa: CASSRGGGQGAQHF; cdr3_nt: TGTGCCAGCAGCCGCGGAGGAGGGCAGGGGGCCCAGCATTTT
j_call: TRBJ1-5; clone_size: .; v_call: TRBV3-1/TRBV3-2; d_call: .; cdr3_aa: CASSQAPEVAQPQHF; cdr3_nt: TGTGCCAGCAGCCAAGCTCCCGAAGTAGCCCAGCCCCAGCATTTT
j_call: TRBJ2-5; clone_size: once; v_call: TRBV20-1; d_call: .; cdr3_aa: CSASLYVPGETQYF; cdr3_nt: TGCAGTGCTAGTTTGTACGTTCCAGGGGAGACCCAGTACTTC
j_call: TRBJ1-4; clone_size: .; v_call: TRBV27; d_call: .; cdr3_aa: CASRSGGPGNEKLFF; cdr3_nt: TGTGCCAGCAGATCGGGTGGCCCTGGGAATGAAAAACTGTTTTTT
j_call: TRBJ1-1; clone_size: .; v_call: TRBV28; d_call: TRBD1; cdr3_aa: CASSPRGQGMNTEAFF; cdr3_nt: TGTGCCAGCAGTCCTAGGGGACAGGGTATGAACACTGAAGCTTTCTTT
j_call: TRBJ1-4; clone_size: .; v_call: TRBV6-5; d_call: .; cdr3_aa: CAISASATNEKLFF; cdr3_nt: TGTGCCATCTCTGCCTCGGCAACTAATGAAAAACTGTTTTTT
j_call: TRBJ2-5; clone_size: once; v_call: TRBV9; d_call: TRBD2; cdr3_aa: CASSVAGGPETQYF; cdr3_nt: TGTGCCAGCAGTGTAGCGGGGGGGCCGGAGACCCAGTACTTC
j_call: TRBJ1-3; clone_size: .; v_call: TRBV7-3; d_call: .; cdr3_aa: CASSFQGYSGNTIYF; cdr3_nt: TGTGCCAGCAGCTTCCAGGGCTACTCTGGAAACACCATATATTTT
j_call: TRBJ2-2; clone_size: .; v_call: TRBV19; d_call: .; cdr3_aa: CASSITSAAQSIGTGELFF; cdr3_nt: TGTGCCAGTAGTATTACGTCGGCGGCCCAATCTATCGGCACCGGGGAGCTGTTTTTT
j_call: TRBJ1-2; clone_size: .; v_call: TRBV7-3; d_call: .; cdr3_aa: CASSSDSLRVEGYTF; cdr3_nt: TGTGCCAGCAGCTCGGACAGCTTACGGGTAGAAGGCTACACCTTC
j_call: TRBJ2-7; clone_size: .; v_call: TRBV30; d_call: .; cdr3_aa: CAWSMGLEQYF; cdr3_nt: TGTGCCTGGAGTATGGGCCTAGAGCAGTACTTC
j_call: TRBJ1-1; clone_size: .; v_call: TRBV6-5; d_call: TRBD1; cdr3_aa: CASSFRLGQLNTEAFF; cdr3_nt: TGTGCCAGCAGTTTCAGGTTGGGACAGCTGAACACTGAAGCTTTCTTT
j_call: TRBJ1-4; clone_size: .; v_call: TRBV28; d_call: .; cdr3_aa: CASSPDSFNEKLFF; cdr3_nt: TGTGCCAGCAGTCCCGACAGCTTTAATGAAAAACTGTTTTTT
j_call: TRBJ1-6; clone_size: .; v_call: TRBV19; d_call: .; cdr3_aa: CASSPPRGSSHF; cdr3_nt: TGTGCCAGTAGCCCTCCCCGGGGTTCGAGCCACTTT
j_call: TRBJ1-2; clone_size: few; v_call: TRBV30; d_call: .; cdr3_aa: CAWSVESYGYTF; cdr3_nt: TGTGCCTGGAGTGTCGAGTCATACGGCTACACCTTC
j_call: TRBJ1-4; clone_size: .; v_call: TRBV6-5; d_call: .; cdr3_aa: CASSYSPVPTNEKLFF; cdr3_nt: TGTGCCAGCAGTTACTCGCCAGTACCAACTAATGAAAAACTGTTTTTT
j_call: TRBJ1-2; clone_size: .; v_call: TRBV19; d_call: .; cdr3_aa: CASSMRKNYGYTF; cdr3_nt: TGTGCCAGTAGTATGCGCAAGAACTATGGCTACACCTTC
j_call: TRBJ1-1; clone_size: .; v_call: TRBV5-1; d_call: TRBD1; cdr3_aa: CASSPDRLNTEAFF; cdr3_nt: TGCGCCAGCAGCCCGGACAGGTTAAACACTGAAGCTTTCTTT
j_call: TRBJ1-5; clone_size: .; v_call: TRBV5-6; d_call: TRBD1; cdr3_aa: CASSRGTGNSNQPQHF; cdr3_nt: TGTGCCAGCAGCCGAGGGACAGGCAATAGCAATCAGCCCCAGCATTTT
j_call: TRBJ2-5; clone_size: .; v_call: TRBV5-4; d_call: TRBD1; cdr3_aa: CASSYRGLIETQYF; cdr3_nt: TGTGCCAGCAGCTACAGGGGGCTGATAGAGACCCAGTACTTC
j_call: TRBJ1-4; clone_size: .; v_call: TRBV30; d_call: .; cdr3_aa: CAWSVPGWGEKLFF; cdr3_nt: TGTGCCTGGAGTGTACCGGGATGGGGTGAAAAACTGTTTTTT
j_call: TRBJ2-3; clone_size: .; v_call: TRBV7-8; d_call: .; cdr3_aa: CASSTGLLDTQYF; cdr3_nt: TGTGCCAGCAGCACGGGGTTGTTGGATACGCAGTATTTT